A single sample gave rise to the 31 T cell receptor beta chains below, sequenced in a study of T cells after yellow fever vaccination. TCRdb independently ran MiXCR on the 5' RACE reads; one entry per CDR3 protein. The data show hundreds of thousands of distinct CDR3 sequences, with 8.7% seen just once and approximately 19% held by the top ten. The sequencing used PBMCs, collected on the day of the first yellow fever vaccination. All receptors come from a man younger than 30 who received the YFV17D yellow fever vaccine.

The chain recombines TRBV7-9 with TRBJ2-5, with D possibly being TRBD1 (6 bases). The CDR3 sequence is 16 residues long. V shed 5 bases and J shed 2 bases, with 18 bases lying between them. The V gene's germline CDR1 is SEHNR and CDR2 FQNEAQ (reference sequence). CDR3 region: CASSTTDSPIQETQYF. The CDR3 DNA is TGTGCCAGCAGCACGACGGACAGTCCCATTCAAGAGACCCAGTACTTC.

This clonotype appeared many times. V gene TRBV5-1 combines with J gene TRBJ2-2; D gene uncertain. The germline V gene encodes CDR1 SGHRS and CDR2 YFSETQ. The CDR3 has 15 amino acids. Trimming stripped 0 bases from V and 0 bases from J, with 6 bases between. The CDR3 reads CASSLDLANTGELFF. The CDR3 DNA reads as TGCGCCAGCAGCTTGGATTTGGCGAACACCGGGGAGCTGTTTTTT.

The J gene is TRBJ2-3, the V gene TRBV7-2; D tentatively reads TRBD1 or TRBD2 (5 bases each). Trimming removed 3 bases at V and 2 bases at J, with 9 bases between. The CDR3 loop spans 14 amino acids. In germline, CDR1 is SGHTA, CDR2 FQGNSA. DNA of the CDR3: TGTGCCAGCAGCTTTGGGGGATACACAGATACGCAGTATTTT. It encodes CASSFGGYTDTQYF.

This clonotype was counted at least ten times. The gene calls are TRBV20-1 and TRBJ1-2; D not certain. Trimming took 1 base from V and 5 from J, leaving 14 bases between them. The germline CDR1 and CDR2 sequences are DFQATT and SNEGSKA (reference sequence). The CDR3 contains 14 residues. CDR3 region: CSARVSRRFYGYTF. In nucleotides, the CDR3 is TGCAGTGCTAGAGTGAGTAGAAGATTTTATGGCTACACCTTC.

This clonotype came up once. The J gene is TRBJ2-1, the V gene TRBV18; TRBD1 might be the D (5 bases). This CDR3 comprises 20 residues. The ends were cut back, 3 bases at V and 1 base at J, with 25 bases in the middle. Germline loops: CDR1 KGHSH, CDR2 LQKENI. CDR3 coding DNA: TGTGCCAGCTCACCTAATCTGGGGCAGCGCAATTGGTCATCCTACAATGAGCAGTTCTTC. It is translated as CASSPNLGQRNWSSYNEQFF.

The chain employs TRBV4-3 and TRBJ1-1; TRBD1 might be the D (5 bases). CDR3 length: 13 residues. Between the trimmed V and J ends, which lost 1 base and 7 bases, there was a span of 10 bases. The germline gives CDR1 LGHNA, CDR2 YSLEER. This CDR3 is CASSQARGYEAFF. Written as DNA, the CDR3 is TGCGCCAGCAGCCAAGCTCGGGGCTATGAAGCTTTCTTT.

This clonotype occurred a few times. The V and J genes are TRBV11-2 and TRBJ2-3, with D unresolved. The CDR3 consists of 12 residues. V lost 5 bases to trimming and J lost 6 bases, with 9 bases between them. In germline, CDR1 is SGHAT, CDR2 FQNNGV. The CDR3 reads CASSPYRDTQYF. CDR3 nucleotides: TGTGCCAGCAGCCCCTACCGGGATACGCAGTATTTT.

This clonotype was seen a few times. J is TRBJ1-2 and V is TRBV24-1; no clear D gene. Trimming cost V 5 bases and J 3 bases, with 9 bases left between them. The germline CDR1 and CDR2 sequences are KGHDR and SFDVKD. This CDR3 contains 13 residues. CDR3 nucleotide sequence: TGTGCCACCAGTGCTTTTAGCTACTATGGCTACACCTTC. The encoded protein is CATSAFSYYGYTF.

The rearrangement links TRBV13 to TRBJ2-1, with no clear D. Germline CDR1 reads PRHDT; CDR2 reads FYEKMQ (reference sequence). Trimming removed 4 bases from V and 6 bases from J, with 7 bases in between. This CDR3 comprises 12 residues. The DNA of the CDR3 is TGTGCCAGCAGCTCCATGGTCAATGAGCAGTTCTTC. Translating it yields CASSSMVNEQFF.

Only a few counts were recorded for this clonotype. The rearrangement uses TRBV19 and TRBJ2-3; 8 nucleotides agree with TRBD2. J lost 4 bases, V lost 6 bases, and 12 bases had no gene match. The CDR3 covers 16 residues. CDR1 is LNHDA and CDR2 is SQIVND in the germline V gene (reference sequence). The CDR3 bases are TGTGCCAGTAGCCCCTCCGGAGCGGGGGTAGCAGATACGCAGTATTTT. Encoded protein: CASSPSGAGVADTQYF.

Only a few counts were recorded for this clonotype. The chain joins TRBV28 to TRBJ2-1; 11 nucleotides match TRBD2. Per the germline V gene, CDR1 is MDHEN and CDR2 is SYDVKM. Trimming removed 5 bases from V and 2 bases from J; junction bases left unmatched: 11. The CDR3 covers 18 residues. The CDR3 nucleotides read TGTGCCAGCAGTACCCGGGATGTACTAGCGGGGGCCTACAATGAGCAGTTCTTC. It encodes CASSTRDVLAGAYNEQFF.

The chain employs TRBV28 and TRBJ1-2; D gene ambiguous. The CDR3 totals 12 residues. Trimming stripped 5 bases from V and 4 bases from J, with 8 bases between. CDR1 MDHEN and CDR2 SYDVKM come from the germline V gene. The CDR3 DNA follows: TGTGCCAGCAGTGCACAGAGCTATGGCTACACCTTC. Its translation is CASSAQSYGYTF.

V usage is TRBV10-3 and J usage is TRBJ2-7; D is uncertain. This CDR3 region has 16 residues. The V end lost 2 bases, the J end lost 4 bases, and 18 bases lay between the germline ends. Germline V lookup: CDR1 ENHRY, CDR2 SYGVKD. The CDR3 bases are TGTGCCATCAGTGAGCTTGGTAGGTCGGGTTTGTACGAGCAGTACTTC. It encodes CAISELGRSGLYEQYF.

This clonotype was found a few times. The V and J genes are TRBV5-1 and TRBJ2-3, with D perhaps matching TRBD1 or TRBD2 (6 bases each). Germline CDR1 is SGHRS and CDR2 is YFSETQ. The CDR3 has 17 residues. The germline V and J ends were trimmed by 0 bases and 4 bases, with 18 bases remaining between them. The CDR3 DNA sequence: TGCGCCAGCAGCTTGGCAGGAGGGGGAGGTCTTCCAGATACGCAGTATTTT. This encodes CASSLAGGGGLPDTQYF.

This chain connects TRBV4-1 to TRBJ1-3; the D is unclear. V was clipped by 0 bases and J by 4 bases, with 4 bases between them. CDR3 size: 13 residues. In germline, CDR1 is MGHRA, CDR2 YSYEKL. CDR3 sequence (DNA): TGCGCCAGCAGCCAAGATTACGGAAACACCATATATTTT. Translated, it gives CASSQDYGNTIYF.

This clonotype was found many times. This chain connects TRBV4-1 to TRBJ1-5; a weak D match, TRBD1 (5 bases). The CDR3 contains 16 residues. CDR1 is MGHRA, CDR2 YSYEKL, per germline. Deletions cut 4 bases from V and 3 bases from J, with 16 bases between. CDR3 in amino acids: CASSLALGRINQPQHF. The DNA for the CDR3 is TGCGCCAGCAGCCTTGCCCTGGGACGGATCAATCAGCCCCAGCATTTT.

Details on this clonotype: At one end the junction does not follow the germline gene, possibly because of a read error. The chain uses TRBV11-2 and TRBJ1-6; 7 bases align to TRBD1. The CDR3 consists of 15 residues. Germline lookup yields CDR1 SGHAT and CDR2 FQNNGV. CDR3 sequence: CASSLVATGVSHLHF. DNA of the CDR3: TGTGCCAGCAGCTTAGTCGCAACAGGGGTTTCACACCTCCACTTT.

CDR3 nucleotide sequence: TGTGCCAGCAGCACCCGGGACAGGGAAAGGAATACGCAGTATTTT. Translated: CASSTRDRERNTQYF. J is TRBJ2-3 and V is TRBV5-4; the match to TRBD1 covers 9 bases. This CDR3 has 15 amino acids. CDR1 is SGHNT and CDR2 is YYREEE in the germline V gene (reference sequence). The V gene end was trimmed by 4 bases and the J gene end by 7 bases; junction bases not matched to a gene: 10. The variable domain in full, with the rest retrieved from reference TRBV5-4 and TRBJ2-3, is ETGVTQSPTHLIKTRGQQVTLRCSSQSGHNTVSWYQQALGQGPQFIFQYYREEENGRGNFPPRFSGLQFPNYSSELNVNALELDDSALYLCASSTRDRERNTQYFGPGTRLTVL.

V is TRBV4-1 and J is TRBJ2-7; the D is unclear. Germline V CDR1 and CDR2: MGHRA, YSYEKL. CDR3 length equals 16 residues. V was cut by 0 bases and J by 2 bases, with 14 bases left in between. The CDR3 region is CASSQEFPGHTYEQYF. In nucleotides, the CDR3 is TGCGCCAGCAGCCAAGAGTTCCCCGGGCATACCTACGAGCAGTACTTC.

The chain joins TRBV7-2 to TRBJ2-7, with D perhaps TRBD1 (5 bases). The germline V gene encodes CDR1 SGHTA and CDR2 FQGNSA. The ends were cut back, 5 bases at V and 0 bases at J, with 8 bases in the middle. The CDR3 has 13 residues. The CDR3 loop reads CASSPGHSYEQYV. The CDR3 nucleotides read TGTGCCAGCAGCCCTGGACACTCCTACGAGCAGTACGTC.

The V and J genes are TRBV7-9 and TRBJ2-1; 8 bases match TRBD2. Germline V gives CDR1 SEHNR, CDR2 FQNEAQ (reference sequence). This CDR3 has 13 amino acids. V lost 6 bases and J lost 8; bases outside the gene matches: 6. CDR3 in amino acids: CASRGSGKDEQFF. The CDR3, as DNA: TGTGCCAGCAGGGGTAGCGGGAAGGATGAGCAGTTCTTC.

This sequence joins TRBV27 and TRBJ2-2, with TRBD1 matching 7 bases. The length of the CDR3 is 15 residues. Trimming at V came to 6 bases and at J to 6 bases, leaving 10 bases not matched to a gene. The germline gives CDR1 MNHEY, CDR2 SMNVEV (reference sequence). CDR3 protein: CASRLMTGIPGELFF. DNA for the CDR3: TGTGCCAGCAGATTGATGACAGGGATCCCCGGGGAGCTGTTTTTT.

The rearrangement joins TRBV20-1 to TRBJ2-1; 16 nucleotides match TRBD2. V lost 5 bases, J lost 10 bases, and 11 bases stayed unmatched. CDR1 and CDR2 from the germline V gene are DFQATT and SNEGSKA (reference sequence). The CDR3 consists of 16 residues. The CDR3 spells CSALTGTSGGAREQFF. CDR3 bases: TGCAGTGCTTTAACCGGGACTAGCGGGGGGGCCCGGGAGCAGTTCTTC.

In nucleotides, the CDR3 is TGCAGCGTTACCTTTCTCCAGGATGCTTTCTTT. Translated, it gives CSVTFLQDAFF. The chain uses TRBV29-1 and TRBJ1-1, with D hard to call. CDR3 length: 11 amino acids. V shed 5 bases and J shed 11 bases, with 15 bases lying between them. Germline V gene sequence: CDR1 SQVTM, CDR2 ANQGSEA.

This clonotype showed up just a few times. The V call is TRBV5-5, the J call TRBJ1-3; the D gene is possibly TRBD1 (6 bases). Between the trimmed V and J ends, which lost 4 bases and 1 base, there was a span of 12 bases. Germline-derived CDR1 and CDR2 are SGHKS and YYEKEE (reference sequence). CDR3 length: 15 amino acids. The CDR3 is CASSPDQGSGNTIYF. The CDR3 bases are TGTGCCAGCAGCCCCGACCAGGGGTCTGGAAACACCATATATTTT.

This clonotype was counted a few times. The DNA of the CDR3 is TGTGCCAGCAGTTACTCGCCGGGAAACTATGGCTACACCTTC. Translation gives CASSYSPGNYGYTF. J is TRBJ1-2 and V is TRBV6-2 or TRBV6-3, with D unresolved. Germline V gene data show CDR1 as MNHEY and CDR2 as SVGEGT. CDR3 size: 14 residues. Trimming took 0 bases from V and 2 from J, leaving 7 bases between them.

The chain carries TRBV20-1 and TRBJ2-5; 9 bases align to TRBD2. Germline V gene lookup returns CDR1 DFQATT and CDR2 SNEGSKA (reference sequence). This CDR3 has 17 amino acids. V gave up 0 bases and J gave up 2 bases; unmatched junction bases: 10. The CDR3 DNA sequence: TGCAGTGCTAGAGACCAAGGGGAAGCGGGGGGACAAGAGACCCAGTACTTC. It yields the protein CSARDQGEAGGQETQYF.

A single count supports this clonotype. This chain connects TRBV12-3 or TRBV12-4 to TRBJ2-7; no clear D gene. V shed 2 bases and J shed 3 bases, with 8 bases lying between them. The CDR3 runs to 13 residues. This CDR3 reads CASSLLTIYEQYF. DNA for the CDR3: TGTGCCAGCAGTTTACTAACTATCTACGAGCAGTACTTC.

In its sample, this clonotype was seen a few times. The chain joins TRBV4-2 to TRBJ2-7; D unresolved. Per germline, CDR1 LGHNA and CDR2 YNFKEQ. V shed 2 bases and J shed 5 bases, with 16 bases lying between them. The CDR3 is made up of 15 amino acids. CDR3 coding DNA: TGTGCCAGCAGCCAACGAGAAAGGCGTGACCACGAGCAGTACGTC. It encodes CASSQRERRDHEQYV.

This clonotype was observed a handful of times. The chain recombines TRBV5-6 with TRBJ1-1; weak D call: TRBD1 (5 bases). The CDR3 spans 14 residues. Trimming took off 2 bases at V and 3 bases at J, with 11 bases between the two ends. CDR1 is SGHDT, CDR2 YYEEEE, per germline. The CDR3 region is CASSFAGGYTEAFF. CDR3 in DNA: TGTGCCAGCAGCTTCGCCGGGGGATACACTGAAGCTTTCTTT.

This clonotype was recorded a few times. This rearrangement joins TRBV29-1 to TRBJ2-5, with a possible D match to TRBD2 (7 bases). CDR1 SQVTM and CDR2 ANQGSEA come from the germline V gene. The CDR3 spans 11 residues. CDR3 sequence: CGGGWGETQYF. As DNA, the CDR3 is TGCGGGGGGGGCTGGGGAGAGACCCAGTACTTC.